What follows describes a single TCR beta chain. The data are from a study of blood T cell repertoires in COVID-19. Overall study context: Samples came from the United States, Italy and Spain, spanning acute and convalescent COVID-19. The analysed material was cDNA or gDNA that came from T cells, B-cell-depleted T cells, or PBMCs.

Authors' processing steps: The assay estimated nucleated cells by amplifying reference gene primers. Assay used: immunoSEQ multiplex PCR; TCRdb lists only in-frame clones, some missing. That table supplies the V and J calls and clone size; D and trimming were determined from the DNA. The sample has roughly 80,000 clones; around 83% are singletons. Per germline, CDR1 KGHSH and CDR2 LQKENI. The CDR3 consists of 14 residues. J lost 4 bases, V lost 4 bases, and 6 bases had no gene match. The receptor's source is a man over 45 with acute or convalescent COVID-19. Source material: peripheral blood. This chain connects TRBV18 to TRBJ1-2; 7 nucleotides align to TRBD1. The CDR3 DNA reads TGTGCCAGCTCACGGGACAGATCCGGCTATGGCTACACCTTC. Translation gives CASSRDRSGYGYTF.